The rows below give T cell receptor beta chains drawn from one sample of a study of vaccination effects on CD4 cells after COVID-19. Antigens for these TCRs are unknown. Only in-frame clones appear in the TCRdb table, and some are missing; sequencing was by immunoSEQ multiplex PCR. Found here are tens of thousands of clones, approximately 74% of them singletons; the top ten hold 1.5% to 2%. The sample consisted of CD4+ T cells from PBMCs cultured with HCoV-229E spike peptides, taken before COVID-19 vaccination. These receptors were obtained from a human donor who received a COVID-19 vaccine. CDR3s include the opening cysteine and the closing phenylalanine or tryptophan. The D gene is left open where the match is weak. Part of the rows lack a size; the others show once, few, many or a class for expanded clones.

J gene: TRBJ1-4; D gene: .; clone size: .; V gene: TRBV13; CDR3 protein: CASSLGRNNEKLFF; CDR3 DNA: TGTGCCAGCAGCCTCGGACGGAATAATGAAAAACTGTTTTTT
J gene: TRBJ2-5; D gene: .; clone size: .; V gene: TRBV19; CDR3 protein: CASRGGQETQYF; CDR3 DNA: TGTGCCAGTAGGGGGGGCCAAGAGACCCAGTACTTC
J gene: TRBJ1-6; D gene: .; clone size: .; V gene: TRBV19; CDR3 protein: CASSIDQGNSPLHF; CDR3 DNA: TGTGCCAGTAGTATAGATCAGGGGAATTCACCCCTCCACTTT
J gene: TRBJ2-1; D gene: .; clone size: .; V gene: TRBV5-1; CDR3 protein: CASSLVGKSSYNEQFF; CDR3 DNA: TGCGCCAGCAGCTTGGTGGGGAAAAGCTCCTACAATGAGCAGTTCTTC
J gene: TRBJ2-1; D gene: .; clone size: .; V gene: TRBV27; CDR3 protein: CASSLFGGSYNEQFF; CDR3 DNA: TGTGCCAGCAGTTTATTCGGAGGGTCCTACAATGAGCAGTTCTTC
J gene: TRBJ2-3; D gene: .; clone size: .; V gene: TRBV7-8; CDR3 protein: CASSSQVADTQYF; CDR3 DNA: TGTGCCAGCAGCTCGCAAGTGGCAGATACGCAGTATTTT
J gene: TRBJ1-6; D gene: .; clone size: .; V gene: TRBV3-1/TRBV3-2; CDR3 protein: CASSQDGFNSPLHF; CDR3 DNA: TGTGCCAGCAGCCAAGACGGGTTTAATTCACCCCTCCACTTT
J gene: TRBJ2-2; D gene: TRBD1; clone size: .; V gene: TRBV24-1; CDR3 protein: CATSDTGTVQNTGELFF; CDR3 DNA: TGTGCCACCAGTGATACTGGGACAGTTCAAAACACCGGGGAGCTGTTTTTT
J gene: TRBJ2-2; D gene: .; clone size: few; V gene: TRBV4-3; CDR3 protein: CASSQAGLRAGELFF; CDR3 DNA: TGCGCCAGCAGCCAAGCTGGCCTTAGGGCCGGGGAGCTGTTTTTT
J gene: TRBJ2-3; D gene: .; clone size: .; V gene: TRBV24-1; CDR3 protein: CATSDKKGSSTDTQYF; CDR3 DNA: TGTGCCACCAGTGATAAAAAGGGGTCTAGCACAGATACGCAGTATTTT
J gene: TRBJ1-1; D gene: .; clone size: few; V gene: TRBV5-1; CDR3 protein: CASSWGPSASTEAFF; CDR3 DNA: TGCGCCAGCAGCTGGGGACCCAGTGCGTCCACTGAAGCTTTCTTT
J gene: TRBJ2-2; D gene: .; clone size: .; V gene: TRBV3-1/TRBV3-2; CDR3 protein: CASSPQSLGRELFF; CDR3 DNA: TGTGCCAGCAGCCCCCAGTCTCTGGGCAGGGAGCTGTTTTTT
J gene: TRBJ1-5; D gene: .; clone size: .; V gene: TRBV7-2; CDR3 protein: CASSPGGYQQPQHF; CDR3 DNA: TGTGCCAGCAGCCCGGGGGGATATCAGCAGCCCCAGCATTTT
J gene: TRBJ1-5; D gene: .; clone size: .; V gene: TRBV23-1; CDR3 protein: CASPRDTDQPQHF; CDR3 DNA: TGCGCCAGCCCACGGGACACCGATCAGCCCCAGCATTTT
J gene: TRBJ2-1; D gene: .; clone size: once; V gene: TRBV19; CDR3 protein: CASSIPPYNEQFF; CDR3 DNA: TGTGCCAGTAGCATCCCTCCCTACAATGAGCAGTTCTTC
J gene: TRBJ1-1; D gene: .; clone size: once; V gene: TRBV30; CDR3 protein: CAWSVRGTTEAFF; CDR3 DNA: TGTGCCTGGAGTGTAAGGGGAACCACTGAAGCTTTCTTT
J gene: TRBJ2-3; D gene: .; clone size: .; V gene: TRBV3-1/TRBV3-2; CDR3 protein: CASSRRGTDTQYF; CDR3 DNA: TGTGCCAGCAGCCGGAGGGGGACAGATACGCAGTATTTT
J gene: TRBJ1-1; D gene: .; clone size: once; V gene: TRBV7-9; CDR3 protein: CASSFLQVMNTEAFF; CDR3 DNA: TGTGCCAGCAGCTTTCTACAGGTCATGAACACTGAAGCTTTCTTT
J gene: TRBJ1-2; D gene: TRBD1; clone size: few; V gene: TRBV25-1; CDR3 protein: CASTRDRGDRGYTF; CDR3 DNA: TGTGCCAGCACCCGGGACAGGGGAGACCGTGGCTACACCTTC